The rows below give T cell receptor beta chains drawn from one sample of a study of blood T cell repertoires in COVID-19. Using immunoSEQ multiplex PCR, the repertoire was profiled, and TCRdb retains in-frame clones only, with some absent. The sample lists around 15,000 clones, approximately 90% occurring once. Material: peripheral blood. The receptor set was obtained from a man aged 60 to 75 with active COVID-19. CDR3s leave out the opening cysteine and the closing phenylalanine or tryptophan.

TRBJ1-2,TRBV14,ASSPWGGNYGYT
TRBJ2-1,TRBV3-1/TRBV3-2,ASSPLATSGVDEQF
TRBJ1-5,TRBV6-1,ASSDGTGQPQH
TRBJ1-2,TRBV7-2,ASSLMPNSYGYT
TRBJ1-2,TRBV27,ASRSQGAIYGYT
TRBJ1-1,TRBV5-8,ASSLADRGETEAF
TRBJ2-5,TRBV5-6,ASTRRAGLKETQY
TRBJ1-3,TRBV11-2,ASSLTGGAGNTIY
TRBJ2-7,TRBV5-1,ASSPGTGDYEQY
TRBJ1-5,TRBV7-6,ASSATPPGWSNQPQH
TRBJ2-7,TRBV11-2,ASSSYRGQAYEQY